Listed below are T cell receptor beta chains from one sample, sequenced in a study of T cell repertoires in cytomegalovirus infection. MiXCR, run by TCRdb on the reads, gives a single entry per CDR3 protein. The top ten hold 20% to 30% of the sample, which has about 490,000 distinct CDR3 sequences, 16% seen once. Sample: CD8+ T cells from PBMCs. Source of these receptors: a human donor in good health (CMV status not recorded). Some clones in this sample may be carry-over from other donors' samples. Both conserved end residues are part of each CDR3. A D gene is named only where the DNA matches it firmly. A row's size may be missing; if present it is once, few, many or a size class.

D: NA
size: NA
length: 16
V: TRBV3-1
J: TRBJ2-1
CDR3: CASSQDSRDTYNEQFF
DNA: TGTGCCAGCAGCCAAGACAGTAGGGACACCTACAATGAGCAGTTCTTC

D: NA
size: few
length: 13
V: TRBV19
J: TRBJ1-5
CDR3: CASIGRAAQPQHF
DNA: TGTGCCAGTATAGGCAGGGCGGCTCAGCCCCAGCATTTT

D: NA
size: few
length: 15
V: TRBV24-1
J: TRBJ1-5
CDR3: CAIGLGHTKNQPQHF
DNA: TGTGCCATAGGACTGGGACACACGAAAAATCAGCCCCAGCATTTT

D: NA
size: many
length: 16
V: TRBV7-2
J: TRBJ2-2
CDR3: CASILPWAGNTGELFF
DNA: TGTGCCAGCATCCTTCCCTGGGCGGGGAACACCGGGGAGCTGTTTTTT

D: NA
size: many
length: 14
V: TRBV6-5
J: TRBJ1-1
CDR3: CASSYSSGRPEAFF
DNA: TGTGCCAGCAGTTACTCATCAGGGAGACCTGAAGCTTTCTTT

D: NA
size: many
length: 16
V: TRBV27
J: TRBJ1-2
CDR3: CASSPSAGSELYGYTF
DNA: TGTGCCAGCAGTCCGAGCGCGGGGAGCGAGCTGTATGGCTACACCTTC

D: NA
size: few
length: 14
V: TRBV6-1
J: TRBJ2-2
CDR3: CASRKTEGTGELFF
DNA: TGTGCCAGCAGAAAGACAGAGGGGACCGGGGAGCTGTTTTTT

D: NA
size: few
length: 14
V: TRBV6-5
J: TRBJ2-7
CDR3: CASSYFQGYYEQYF
DNA: TGTGCCAGCAGTTACTTCCAGGGCTACTACGAGCAGTACTTC

D: TRBD1
size: NA
length: 15
V: TRBV9
J: TRBJ2-1
CDR3: CASSVVGTGSNEQFF
DNA: TGTGCCAGCAGCGTAGTGGGGACAGGGAGTAATGAGCAGTTCTTC

D: NA
size: many
length: 17
V: TRBV7-6
J: TRBJ1-4
CDR3: CASSLGPGPAFDEKLFF
DNA: TGTGCCAGCAGCCTAGGGCCAGGGCCCGCGTTTGATGAAAAACTGTTTTTT

D: NA
size: NA
length: 16
V: TRBV5-1
J: TRBJ1-1
CDR3: CASSRLGGGGNTEAFF
DNA: TGCGCCAGCAGCCGACTTGGGGGTGGGGGAAACACTGAAGCTTTCTTT

D: NA
size: NA
length: 9
V: TRBV20-1
J: TRBJ1-2
CDR3: CRRVHGYTF
DNA: TGCAGAAGGGTGCATGGCTACACCTTC

D: NA
size: NA
length: 14
V: TRBV19
J: TRBJ2-1
CDR3: CASSIMSSIDEQFF
DNA: TGTGCCAGTAGTATAATGTCTAGTATCGATGAGCAGTTCTTC

D: TRBD2
size: NA
length: 14
V: TRBV30
J: TRBJ2-1
CDR3: CAWRTSGRGNEQFF
DNA: TGTGCCTGGAGGACTAGCGGGAGGGGAAATGAGCAGTTCTTC

D: TRBD2
size: few
length: 15
V: TRBV12-3/TRBV12-4
J: TRBJ2-7
CDR3: CASSLSGGEIGEQYF
DNA: TGTGCCAGCAGTTTAAGCGGGGGGGAAATAGGCGAGCAGTACTTC

D: NA
size: few
length: 14
V: TRBV5-5
J: TRBJ1-2
CDR3: CASSSGRGDYGYTF
DNA: TGTGCCAGCAGTTCGGGACGGGGGGACTATGGCTACACCTTC

D: NA
size: few
length: 15
V: TRBV10-3
J: TRBJ1-2
CDR3: CAINLQGAGYYGYTF
DNA: TGTGCCATCAACCTACAGGGTGCGGGATACTATGGCTACACCTTC

D: NA
size: few
length: 15
V: TRBV29-1
J: TRBJ1-5
CDR3: CSPPPRDKGESAQHF
DNA: TGCAGCCCCCCGCCCCGGGACAAGGGAGAATCCGCCCAGCATTTT

D: NA
size: many
length: 16
V: TRBV13
J: TRBJ2-1
CDR3: CASSAERDKIYNEQFF
DNA: TGTGCCAGCAGCGCAGAGCGAGACAAGATCTACAATGAGCAGTTCTTC

D: NA
size: many
length: 16
V: TRBV6-1
J: TRBJ1-4
CDR3: CASSPLGEGTNEKLFF
DNA: TGTGCCAGCAGTCCCCTAGGGGAGGGCACTAATGAAAAACTGTTTTTT

D: NA
size: NA
length: 14
V: TRBV6-1
J: TRBJ1-5
CDR3: CASSEFGGNQPQHF
DNA: TGTGCCAGCAGTGAATTCGGGGGCAATCAGCCCCAGCATTTT

D: TRBD1
size: many
length: 16
V: TRBV7-9
J: TRBJ2-7
CDR3: CASSSTWGTGFDEQYF
DNA: TGTGCCAGCAGCTCCACCTGGGGGACAGGGTTCGACGAGCAGTACTTC

D: NA
size: many
length: 14
V: TRBV27
J: TRBJ1-5
CDR3: CASSTGVSNQPQHF
DNA: TGTGCCAGTAGTACGGGTGTTAGCAATCAGCCCCAGCATTTT

D: NA
size: few
length: 12
V: TRBV2
J: TRBJ1-5
CDR3: CASWDGNQPQHF
DNA: TGTGCCAGCTGGGACGGCAATCAGCCCCAGCATTTT

D: TRBD2
size: few
length: 16
V: TRBV7-9
J: TRBJ2-1
CDR3: CASSAEALAVNNEQFF
DNA: TGTGCCAGCAGCGCTGAAGCGCTAGCGGTCAACAATGAGCAGTTCTTC

D: TRBD1
size: many
length: 14
V: TRBV7-9
J: TRBJ1-1
CDR3: CASSSPTGLTEAFF
DNA: TGTGCCAGCAGCTCCCCGACAGGGTTGACTGAAGCTTTCTTT

D: TRBD2
size: many
length: 16
V: TRBV10-3
J: TRBJ2-4
CDR3: CAIRGSSGIAKNIQYF
DNA: TGTGCCATCAGAGGATCTAGCGGGATAGCCAAAAACATTCAGTACTTC

D: TRBD1
size: few
length: 17
V: TRBV9
J: TRBJ1-1
CDR3: CASSLDRDGSENTEAFF
DNA: TGTGCCAGCAGCTTAGACAGGGACGGGAGCGAGAACACTGAAGCTTTCTTT

D: TRBD1
size: many
length: 17
V: TRBV7-8
J: TRBJ1-5
CDR3: CASSSNDYRDRGQPQHF
DNA: TGTGCCAGCAGCTCGAACGACTATCGGGACAGGGGTCAGCCCCAGCATTTT

D: NA
size: many
length: 19
V: TRBV27
J: TRBJ2-2
CDR3: CASSFRRLGWATWTGELFF
DNA: TGTGCCAGCAGTTTCCGTCGGTTAGGGTGGGCAACATGGACCGGGGAGCTGTTTTTT

D: NA
size: NA
length: 17
V: TRBV19
J: TRBJ2-3
CDR3: CASSIERQSRDTDTQYF
DNA: TGTGCCAGTAGTATAGAAAGACAGTCGAGAGACACAGATACGCAGTATTTT

D: NA
size: few
length: 12
V: TRBV2
J: TRBJ2-7
CDR3: CASSVGEYEQYF
DNA: TGTGCCAGCAGTGTAGGGGAGTACGAGCAGTACTTC

D: NA
size: few
length: 14
V: TRBV28
J: TRBJ1-3
CDR3: CASSSPGAGNTIYF
DNA: TGTGCCAGCAGTTCCCCAGGGGCTGGAAACACCATATATTTT

D: NA
size: NA
length: 17
V: TRBV6-2/TRBV6-3
J: TRBJ1-6
CDR3: CASVTPGGESYNSPLHF
DNA: TGTGCCAGCGTCACCCCCGGAGGGGAGTCCTATAATTCACCCCTCCACTTT

D: NA
size: NA
length: 15
V: TRBV27
J: TRBJ2-7
CDR3: CASSAPRAPAGEQYF
DNA: TGTGCCAGCAGTGCACCCCGGGCCCCTGCCGGGGAGCAGTACTTC

D: TRBD2
size: few
length: 18
V: TRBV4-1
J: TRBJ2-7
CDR3: CASSQGSFTSGLTYEQYF
DNA: TGTGCCAGCAGCCAAGGTTCCTTCACTAGCGGGTTAACCTACGAGCAGTACTTC

D: NA
size: few
length: 13
V: TRBV9
J: TRBJ1-6
CDR3: CASSVGTKGPLHF
DNA: TGTGCCAGCAGCGTAGGCACGAAAGGGCCCCTCCACTTT

D: NA
size: many
length: 14
V: TRBV2
J: TRBJ2-3
CDR3: CASSENYLTDTQYF
DNA: TGTGCCAGCAGTGAAAACTACCTCACAGATACGCAGTATTTT

D: TRBD2
size: NA
length: 16
V: TRBV28
J: TRBJ2-5
CDR3: CASRGRGLAGEETQYF
DNA: TGTGCCAGCAGGGGGAGGGGACTAGCGGGAGAGGAGACCCAGTACTTC

D: TRBD1
size: few
length: 14
V: TRBV20-1
J: TRBJ1-3
CDR3: CSAPGDSFGNTIYF
DNA: TGCAGTGCTCCGGGGGACAGCTTTGGAAACACCATATATTTT

D: NA
size: many
length: 15
V: TRBV7-8
J: TRBJ1-2
CDR3: CASSSAGGSSDGYTF
DNA: TGTGCCAGCAGCTCCGCCGGGGGTTCATCGGATGGCTACACCTTC

D: TRBD2
size: NA
length: 18
V: TRBV5-1
J: TRBJ2-1
CDR3: CASSLDQSSGSLYNEQFF
DNA: TGCGCCAGCAGCTTGGATCAGTCGAGCGGGAGTCTCTACAATGAGCAGTTCTTC

D: TRBD1
size: NA
length: 14
V: TRBV10-2
J: TRBJ1-6
CDR3: CASLGGQGDSPLHF
DNA: TGCGCCAGCCTGGGGGGACAGGGGGATTCACCCCTCCACTTT

D: TRBD1
size: many
length: 14
V: TRBV12-3/TRBV12-4
J: TRBJ2-3
CDR3: CASSPGQGTATQYF
DNA: TGTGCCAGCAGCCCGGGACAGGGGACGGCCACGCAGTATTTT

D: NA
size: few
length: 10
V: TRBV29-1
J: TRBJ2-1
CDR3: CSFRDNEQFF
DNA: TGCAGCTTCAGGGACAATGAGCAGTTCTTC

D: TRBD1
size: few
length: 16
V: TRBV27
J: TRBJ2-7
CDR3: CASSLSQDRALYEQYF
DNA: TGTGCCAGCAGTTTATCCCAGGACAGGGCGTTGTACGAGCAGTACTTC

D: NA
size: NA
length: 14
V: TRBV7-9
J: TRBJ1-6
CDR3: CASSLEGVNSPLHF
DNA: TGTGCCAGCAGCTTAGAAGGAGTTAATTCACCCCTCCACTTT

D: NA
size: NA
length: 16
V: TRBV7-6
J: TRBJ2-6
CDR3: CASSLGSVPGANVLTF
DNA: TGTGCCAGCAGCTTAGGATCTGTACCTGGGGCCAACGTCCTGACTTTC

D: TRBD1
size: NA
length: 14
V: TRBV6-5
J: TRBJ2-3
CDR3: CASSYSGTADTQYF
DNA: TGTGCCAGCAGTTACTCAGGGACAGCAGATACGCAGTATTTT

D: TRBD2
size: few
length: 14
V: TRBV10-3
J: TRBJ2-2
CDR3: CAITSGANTGELFF
DNA: TGTGCCATCACTAGCGGGGCGAACACCGGGGAGCTGTTTTTT